This entry concerns a single T cell receptor (beta chain). Reanalyzing the 5' RACE reads, TCRdb keeps one entry per CDR3 protein, without DNA. Its listing shows hundreds of thousands of distinct CDR3 sequences. This sample was taken from a study of T cells expressing NK-cell markers. Across the study: The TCR beta repertoires were obtained from sorted CD3+CD56+NKG2C+, CD3+CD56+NKG2C- and CD3+CD56-NKG2C+ T cells.

CDR1 and CDR2 (germline): MDHEN, SYDVKM. This CDR3 has 18 residues. The sequenced sample was blood T cells: a sorted CD56 or NKG2C T cell subset, CD4+ or CD8+ T cells, or bulk PBMC T cells (not recorded which). The clonotype was recovered from a man aged 18-75 years in good health. The chain employs TRBV28 and TRBJ2-6; TCRdb selects TRBD1, and the lack of DNA leaves this call unchecked. The CDR3 spells CASSLSPRHASGANVLTF.